Shown below are 12 T cell receptor beta chains from a single sample sequenced in a study of blood T cells in healthy people across ages. Next came a second PCR, run for about 7 to 11 cycles, which used a sample-barcoded 5' primer along with a J-beta primer mix. TCRdb re-called the 5' RACE reads with MiXCR, one entry per CDR3 protein. The sample lists 1.5 million to 1.9 million distinct CDR3 sequences; under 55% were seen once. Sample: blood. These receptors came from a woman aged 18-29 years in good health.

The J gene is TRBJ1-1, the V gene TRBV7-9, with D perhaps TRBD1 (5 bases). Germline V CDR1 and CDR2: SEHNR, FQNEAQ (reference sequence). The V and J ends lost 6 bases and 4 bases respectively, with 9 bases between them. The CDR3 is 12 residues long. In DNA, the CDR3 is TGTGCCAGCAGACAGGTCTCCACTGAAGCTTTCTTT. It codes for CASRQVSTEAFF.

In its sample, this clonotype was seen a few times. CDR3 residues: CASSLAAGADQPQHF. The CDR3 DNA reads TGTGCCAGCAGTTTAGCGGCGGGGGCGGACCAGCCCCAGCATTTT. The chain uses TRBV12-3 or TRBV12-4 and TRBJ1-5; possible D gene TRBD1, 6 bases. The V and J ends lost 0 bases and 7 bases respectively, with 13 bases between them. The CDR3 is 15 amino acids.

This clonotype was counted a few times. The rearrangement links TRBV20-1 to TRBJ2-5; TRBD1 matches 8 bases. This CDR3 is built from 16 residues. The junction had 13 bases not matched to a gene; V was cut back by 3 bases and J by 4 bases. Per the germline V gene, CDR1 is DFQATT and CDR2 is SNEGSKA (reference sequence). The CDR3 coding sequence is TGCAGTGCTAGCTGGTTCGGCAGGGGGCCCCCAGAGACCCAGTACTTC. Translated, it gives CSASWFGRGPPETQYF.

As concerns this clonotype: A much bigger clone sits one base away, suggesting this may be a read error. The chain recombines TRBV12-3 or TRBV12-4 with TRBJ2-1; D gene uncertain. CDR3 length equals 16 residues. The CDR3 DNA reads TGTGCCAGCAGTTTCGGTGCGCTAGTACCTAACAATGGGCAGTTCTTC. Encoded protein: CASSFGALVPNNGQFF.

This chain links TRBV20-1 with TRBJ2-1, with D perhaps TRBD2 (5 bases). The CDR3 has 16 amino acids. Germline values: CDR1 DFQATT, CDR2 SNEGSKA (reference sequence). Between the trimmed V and J ends, which lost 0 bases and 3 bases, there was a span of 15 bases. Here the CDR3 DNA reads TGCAGTGCTAGAGATCTGGCTAGCCCTTACTACAATGAGCAGTTCTTC. It encodes CSARDLASPYYNEQFF.

The sample holds a few counts of this clonotype. The chain recombines TRBV13 with TRBJ2-6; D uncertain. V was trimmed by 4 bases and J by 0 bases, leaving 7 bases between them. The CDR3 contains 15 residues. Per the germline V gene, CDR1 is PRHDT and CDR2 is FYEKMQ (reference sequence). The CDR3 region has the DNA TGTGCCAGCAGCTACGAAGGCTCTGGGGCCAACGTCCTGACTTTC. The encoded protein is CASSYEGSGANVLTF.

The V gene is TRBV6-4, the J gene TRBJ2-3, with TRBD2 matching over 8 bases. The CDR3 loop spans 14 amino acids. Trimming cost V 5 bases and J 11 bases; bases outside gene matches: 12. CDR1 is MRHNA and CDR2 is SNTAGT in the germline V gene. The CDR3 is CASSKEASGSWQYF. CDR3 coding DNA: TGTGCCAGCAGTAAGGAGGCTAGCGGGTCTTGGCAGTATTTT.

The genes are TRBV20-1 and TRBJ2-3; D gene unclear. Germline loops: CDR1 DFQATT, CDR2 SNEGSKA (reference sequence). Deletions cut 3 bases from V and 6 bases from J, with 19 bases between. This CDR3 is built from 15 residues. The CDR3 spells CSARHTLRVTDTQYF. The CDR3 DNA is TGCAGTGCTAGGCATACCCTCCGGGTTACGGATACGCAGTATTTT.

This chain uses TRBV9 with TRBJ2-5; 9 bases align to TRBD2. The CDR3 runs 14 residues. Germline CDR1 and CDR2: SGDLS and YYNGEE. V was clipped by 7 bases and J by 1 base; unmatched bases: 5. The CDR3 region is CASGREGCQETQYF. DNA of the CDR3: TGTGCCAGCGGGCGGGAGGGCTGCCAAGAGACCCAGTACTTC.

In this sample, this clonotype turned up a few times. The rearrangement joins TRBV2 to TRBJ1-5; D might be TRBD1 (6 bases). Germline CDR1 reads SNHLY; CDR2 reads FYNNEI. Between the trimmed V and J ends, which lost 4 bases and 0 bases, there was a span of 10 bases. This CDR3 has 15 residues. This chain's CDR3 is CASSAGARSNQPQHF. CDR3 coding DNA: TGTGCCAGCAGTGCGGGGGCTCGTAGCAATCAGCCCCAGCATTTT.

The chain carries TRBV24-1 and TRBJ2-1; 7 bases align to TRBD1. CDR1 is KGHDR and CDR2 is SFDVKD in the germline V gene. The V and J ends lost 4 bases and 2 bases, in that order; junction bases with no gene match: 7. This CDR3 contains 16 residues. CDR3 residues: CATSESTGVPYNEQFF. The CDR3, as DNA: TGTGCCACCAGTGAATCTACAGGGGTTCCCTACAATGAGCAGTTCTTC.

This chain's CDR3 is CSAREQEKSYNEQFF. Here the CDR3 DNA reads TGCAGTGCTAGAGAGCAGGAGAAGTCCTACAATGAGCAGTTCTTC. V gene TRBV20-1 combines with J gene TRBJ2-1; unclear D gene. Germline V CDR1 and CDR2: DFQATT, SNEGSKA (reference sequence). The V gene lost 0 bases and the J gene lost 1 base, with 10 bases spanning the gap. CDR3 length: 15 residues.